This T cell receptor (beta chain) is from a study of human T cells and chemical hapten exposure. Unseparated into fractions, whole blood served as the source from which total RNA was extracted. The CDR3 is made up of 14 amino acids. V shed 4 bases and J 8 bases; nucleotides not matched to a gene: 5. Germline V CDR1 and CDR2: SGDLS, YYNGEE. Per the original data handling: Sample-level TCR yields exhibited a median of around 100,000, with a range of 23,224 to 690,600. TCRdb re-derived calls from the 5' RACE reads in MiXCR, one entry per CDR3 protein. TCRdb, not the authors, supplied the V and J calls. Among 110,000 to 150,000 distinct CDR3 sequences, around 4.4% were seen once, and the ten largest hold roughly 1.4%. In this sample, this clonotype turned up many times. Its cognate antigen is unknown. Overall study findings and caveats: No alteration of TCRs above 1 in 1000 frequency was seen with DPC sensitization.

This sequence originates from a female donor in good health. The rearrangement uses TRBV9 and TRBJ1-4; 10 positions match TRBD1. CDR3: CASSPQGQGEKLFF. The DNA for the CDR3 is TGTGCCAGCAGCCCCCAGGGACAGGGGGAAAAACTGTTTTTT.